These 14 T cell receptor beta chains share one sample of origin, sequenced in a study of Tregs in tolerant kidney transplant recipients (dated 2019 in TCRdb). The intended sense of this specimen's time point label: blood sample drawn before combined kidney and bone marrow transplant. Library preparation was by the immunoSEQ multiplex PCR assay. TCRdb carries this immuneACCESS record with in-frame sequences only. Its versions omit some clonotypes, under half of them owing to an unresolved V gene in the studies checked, with the rest unexplained. The sample's own table lists 25,000 to 35,000 clones. Roughly 7.5% of the sample is held by the ten biggest clonotypes. Sequenced here: CD8+ T cells from blood, sampled before the transplant. These receptor sequences come from a human donor who received a combined kidney and bone marrow transplant.

Points on this clone: The sequence runs out 3 residues before the end of the CDR3; the remainder is reconstructed from the germline J gene. J is TRBJ2-7 and V is TRBV5-6; D is unresolved. This CDR3 is built from 13 residues. V was trimmed by 3 bases and J by 0 bases, leaving 7 bases between them. Germline V CDR1 and CDR2: SGHDT, YYEEEE. The CDR3 loop reads CASSSTLSYEQYF. The CDR3 bases that were read are TGTGCCAGCAGCTCGACACTCTCCTACGAG.

As concerns this clone: The read finishes 3 residues shy of the CDR3 end, and the germline J gene is used to complete it. The V call is TRBV7-6, the J call TRBJ2-3; TRBD2 aligns across 7 bases. The germline gives CDR1 SGHVS, CDR2 FNYEAQ. The J segment lost 8 bases and the V segment lost 4 bases, leaving 6 bases of the junction unmatched. The CDR3 totals 13 residues. CDR3 loop: CASSSGTTVTQYF. The sequenced CDR3 bases are TGTGCCAGCAGCTCGGGGACTACGGTTACG.

Worth noting for this clone: Read coverage stops 3 residues before the CDR3 terminus; the germline J gene supplies the remainder. The chain employs TRBV13 and TRBJ2-1; TRBD2 matches 8 bases. V trimming: 3 bases; J trimming: 9 bases; junction bases outside the gene matches: 4. The germline CDR1 and CDR2 sequences are PRHDT and FYEKMQ (reference sequence). There are 13 residues in the CDR3. CDR3 residues: CASSLGGGSEQFF. Incomplete CDR3 DNA: TGTGCCAGCAGCTTGGGCGGGGGGAGTGAG.

About this clone itself: Sequencing ends 3 residues short of the CDR3 end; the germline J gene provides the rest. The chain has TRBV5-1 and TRBJ2-3, with D maybe TRBD1 (5 bases). The CDR3 length is 16 residues. Germline CDR1 reads SGHRS; CDR2 reads YFSETQ. Trimming left V 3 bases short and J 6 bases short, with 20 bases between. The CDR3 protein is CASSSIPPKGADTQYF. The sequenced CDR3 bases are TGCGCCAGCAGCTCAATACCGCCCAAAGGGGCCGATACG.

Concerning this clone itself: The read gets to within 3 residues of the CDR3 end, and the germline J gene fills in the rest. V is TRBV11-2 and J is TRBJ2-7; D ambiguous. Germline values: CDR1 SGHAT, CDR2 FQNNGV. V lost 0 bases and J lost 4, with 4 bases in between. CDR3 length equals 12 residues. This CDR3 reads CASSLDSYEQYF. The covered CDR3 bases are TGTGCCAGCAGCTTAGATTCGTACGAG. The variable domain in full, with the rest retrieved from reference TRBV11-2 and TRBJ2-7, is EAGVAQSPRYKIIEKRQSVAFWCNPISGHATLYWYQQILGQGPKLLIQFQNNGVVDDSQLPKDRFSAERLKGVDSTLKIQPAKLEDSAVYLCASSLDSYEQYFGPGTRLTVT.

Concerning this clone: The read ends 3 residues early relative to the CDR3; the germline J gene fills the gap. The genes are TRBV7-8 and TRBJ1-2; 7 bases map to TRBD1. Trimming took 5 bases from V and 2 from J; bases not matched to a gene: 2. The CDR3 sequence is 13 residues long. Germline CDR1 is SGHVS and CDR2 is FQNEAQ. CDR3 amino acids: CASSPTGNYGYTF. The sequenced CDR3 bases are TGTGCCAGCAGCCCGACAGGGAACTATGGC. Using reference TRBV7-8 and TRBJ1-2 for the parts outside the CDR3, the full variable domain is GAGVSQSPRYKVAKRGQDVALRCDPISGHVSLFWYQQALGQGPEFLTYFQNEAQLDKSGLPSDRFFAERPEGSVSTLKIQRTQQEDSAVYLCASSPTGNYGYTFGSGTRLTVV.

In regard to this clone: Read data end 3 residues before the CDR3 end; the end is taken from the germline J gene. The rearrangement joins TRBV30 to TRBJ2-1; 10 bases align to TRBD2. This CDR3 is built from 16 residues. Trimming cost V 4 bases and J 8 bases; bases outside gene matches: 14. Germline V CDR1 and CDR2: GTSNPN, SVGIG (reference sequence). The CDR3 DNA, read in part, is TGTGCCTGGAACGACCTCCTAGCGGGAGACCGAGATGAG. As protein: CAWNDLLAGDRDE. In full, the CDR3 is CAWNDLLAGDRDEQFF.

Remarks on this clone: The sequenced fragment ends 3 residues before the CDR3 boundary, so the rest is inferred from the germline J gene. The J gene is TRBJ2-2, the V gene TRBV7-7; perhaps TRBD2 as D (6 bases). With 4 bases removed from V and 6 bases from J, the gap between germline ends came to 15 bases. The CDR3 has 15 residues. Germline loops: CDR1 SSHAT, CDR2 FNYEAQ (reference sequence). The CDR3 sequence: CASSSRVGEAGELFF. CDR3 DNA, as far as it was read: TGTGCCAGCAGCTCCCGGGTAGGGGAGGCCGGGGAG.

For this clone: The missing CDR3 end, 3 residues past where the read stops, is filled in from the germline J gene. The J gene is TRBJ1-1, the V gene TRBV7-9, with 7 bases fitting TRBD1. CDR1 and CDR2 (germline): SEHNR, FQNEAQ (reference sequence). Germline trimming cut 4 bases from V and 1 base from J; bases unmatched to any gene: 3. CDR3 length equals 14 residues. CDR3 sequence reads: CASSSGQPNTEAFF. The sequenced part of the CDR3 DNA is TGTGCCAGCAGCTCGGGACAGCCGAACACTGAA.

Notes on this clone: The read finishes 3 residues shy of the CDR3 end, and the germline J gene is used to complete it. The chain couples TRBV13 to TRBJ2-7; 10 bases agree with TRBD1. V lost 3 bases and J lost 2; bases outside the gene matches: 7. The V gene's germline CDR1 is PRHDT and CDR2 FYEKMQ (reference sequence). The CDR3 has 16 amino acids. CDR3 residues: CASSFSGTGDPYEQYF. The DNA read from the CDR3 is TGTGCCAGCAGCTTTAGCGGGACAGGGGACCCCTACGAG.

As for this clone: The observed sequence ends 3 residues before the CDR3 terminus, with the missing tail filled in from the germline J gene. V gene TRBV5-6 combines with J gene TRBJ2-4, with D hard to call. Per germline, CDR1 SGHDT and CDR2 YYEEEE. V lost 0 bases, J lost 4 bases, and 11 bases lay in between. The CDR3 consists of 15 residues. The CDR3 loop is CASSLVLIGKNIQYF. The sequenced CDR3 bases are TGTGCCAGCAGCTTGGTCTTAATCGGGAAAAACATT.

On this clone itself: Sequencing ends 3 residues short of the CDR3 end; the germline J gene provides the rest. This rearrangement joins TRBV11-2 to TRBJ2-1, with D uncertain. Germline CDR1 is SGHAT and CDR2 is FQNNGV. V dropped 5 bases and J dropped 2 bases, with 10 bases sitting between them. The CDR3 loop spans 14 amino acids. The sequenced CDR3 bases are TGTGCCAGCAGCGTATCTCGGGCCTACAATGAG. Its translation is CASSVSRAYNE. The whole CDR3 sequence reads CASSVSRAYNEQFF.

Concerning this clone: The read ends 3 residues before the CDR3 terminus; that terminus is restored from the germline J gene. The gene calls are TRBV10-2 and TRBJ1-1, with 9 bases matching TRBD1. The CDR3 has 14 residues. J was trimmed by 1 base and V by 7 bases; bases with no gene match: 4. Germline loops: CDR1 WSHSY, CDR2 SAAADI. The CDR3 region is CASTGTGRNTEAFF. The CDR3 bases that were read are TGCGCCAGCACGGGGACAGGGAGGAACACTGAA.

The CDR3 loop reads CASSLDRVRNTIYF. CDR3 DNA, as far as it was read: TGTGCCAGCAGCCTCGACAGGGTGCGGAACACC. The rearrangement uses TRBV7-6 and TRBJ1-3, with 7 nucleotides matching TRBD1. The missing CDR3 end, 3 residues past where the read stops, is filled in from the germline J gene. Germline-derived CDR1 and CDR2 are SGHVS and FNYEAQ. The CDR3 consists of 14 residues. J was trimmed by 7 bases and V by 5 bases; bases with no gene match: 8.